This T cell receptor beta chain came from a study of PD-L1 blockade in urothelial cancer. In the study overall: About 85% of the roughly 29 patients were men whose urothelial cancer was bladder-origin. Per blood sample, T cells had a median of 141,255.

Spike-ins of synthetic TCR analog templates went into each PCR. TCRdb's table, derived via immunoSEQ multiplex PCR, lists solely in-frame clones and lacks some. Of more than 35,000 clones listed, more than 75% are singletons. Germline trimming cut 5 bases from V and 2 bases from J; bases unmatched to any gene: 1. This CDR3 is 13 amino acids long. Per germline, CDR1 GTSNPN and CDR2 SVGIG (reference sequence). Urothelial carcinoma in patients was locally advanced or metastatic. The receptor was derived from a man in his sixties or seventies with urothelial cancer. The chain carries TRBV30 and TRBJ1-5, with 9 positions matching TRBD1. The sample in question was PBMCs, obtained around atezolizumab (anti-PD-L1) treatment. The CDR3 region is CAWGTGRNQPQHF. CDR3 bases: TGTGCCTGGGGGACAGGGCGCAATCAGCCCCAGCATTTT.